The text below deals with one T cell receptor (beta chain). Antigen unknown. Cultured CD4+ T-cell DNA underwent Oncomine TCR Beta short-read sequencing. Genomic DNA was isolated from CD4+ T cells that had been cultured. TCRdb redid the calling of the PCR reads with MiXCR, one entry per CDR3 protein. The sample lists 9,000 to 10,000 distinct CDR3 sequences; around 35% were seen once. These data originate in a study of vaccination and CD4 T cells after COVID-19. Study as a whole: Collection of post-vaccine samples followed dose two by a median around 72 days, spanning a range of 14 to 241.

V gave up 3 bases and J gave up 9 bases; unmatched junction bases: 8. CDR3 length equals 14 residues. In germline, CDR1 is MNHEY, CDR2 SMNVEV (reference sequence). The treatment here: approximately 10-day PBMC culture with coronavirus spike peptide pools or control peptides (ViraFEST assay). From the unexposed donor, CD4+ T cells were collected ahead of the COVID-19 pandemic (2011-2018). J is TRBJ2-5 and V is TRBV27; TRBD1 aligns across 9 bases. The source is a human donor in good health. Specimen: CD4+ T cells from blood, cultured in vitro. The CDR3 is CASSFGTGLAAQYF. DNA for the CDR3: TGTGCCAGCAGTTTCGGGACAGGGTTGGCGGCCCAGTACTTC.